The T cell receptor beta chain described here comes from a study of T cell repertoires in cytomegalovirus infection. Across the study: Recently identified HLA-C-restricted CMV epitopes and well-studied HLA-B-restricted CMV epitopes were used by the study. Public TCR beta signatures marked donors with CMV infection and the matching HLA.

General study findings and limits: Carriers of CMV plus the relevant HLA were identified by cumulative public TCR beta family frequency. The ex vivo response was dominated by HLA-C-restricted CMV-specific TCR beta clonotypes.

The V gene end was trimmed by 4 bases and the J gene end by 7 bases; junction bases not matched to a gene: 6. CDR3 length: 13 residues. Germline-derived CDR1 and CDR2 are SGHKS and YYEKEE (reference sequence). Regarding this clonotype: The antigen remains unidentified.

Using its own MiXCR run on the reads, TCRdb lists one record per CDR3 protein. Of roughly 920,000 distinct CDR3 sequences in the sample, approximately 33% were seen once. The J gene is TRBJ2-5, the V gene TRBV5-5; TRBD1 agrees at 8 bases. This receptor was obtained from a human donor in good health (CMV status not recorded). Some clones in this sample may be carry-over from other donors' samples. This specimen was cultured CD8+ T cells from PBMCs, taken from culture after CMV antigen stimulation. CDR3 residues: CASSPDRGATQYF. CDR3 DNA sequence: TGTGCCAGCAGCCCTGACAGGGGCGCGACCCAGTACTTC.